The 16 T cell receptor beta chains below all came from one sample that was sequenced in a study of technical replicates of blood from a few donors. Assay: immunoSEQ multiplex PCR; the TCRdb copy retains only in-frame clones and omits some. This repertoire shows 62,000 or so clones, around nine tenths found once; its top ten account for 5.1%. The sequencing sample was made of PBMCs. These TCRs come from a human donor in good health. Some clones in this sample may be carry-over from other donors' samples.

Here the CDR3 reads CASSRDYQETQYF. CDR3 DNA: TGTGCCAGCAGCCGGGACTACCAAGAGACCCAGTACTTC. The chain carries TRBV5-4 and TRBJ2-5; the D gene is possibly TRBD2 (6 bases). CDR3 length: 13 residues. CDR1 SGHNT and CDR2 YYREEE come from the germline V gene (reference sequence). Trimming removed 4 bases at V and 0 bases at J, with 7 bases between.

CDR3 coding DNA: TGTGCTAGTGGTTTGCGGGGGGAAGAGACCCAGTACTTC. As protein: CASGLRGEETQYF. The chain has TRBV12-5 and TRBJ2-5, with 7 positions matching TRBD2. CDR1 and CDR2 from the germline V gene are LGHNT and FRNRAP. V shed 2 bases and J 3 bases; nucleotides not matched to a gene: 0. There are 13 residues in the CDR3.

J is TRBJ1-2 and V is TRBV7-2; TRBD1 agrees at 7 bases. This CDR3 contains 14 residues. The junction had 6 bases not matched to a gene; V was cut back by 2 bases and J by 6 bases. Germline V gene lookup returns CDR1 SGHTA and CDR2 FQGNSA. The CDR3 DNA reads as TGTGCCAGCAGCTTAATATACGACAGGGATGGCTACACCTTC. This gives the protein CASSLIYDRDGYTF.

This clone has only a few counts. This rearrangement joins TRBV29-1 to TRBJ1-1, with D uncertain. Germline CDR1 is SQVTM and CDR2 is ANQGSEA. The germline V and J ends were trimmed by 7 bases and 4 bases, with 13 bases remaining between them. The CDR3 spans 12 residues. The CDR3 protein is CSGESRGTEAFF. The CDR3 DNA follows: TGCAGCGGCGAGTCGCGGGGCACTGAAGCTTTCTTT.

The chain has TRBV6-5 and TRBJ2-7, with a weak D call TRBD1 (7 bases). The V end was cut by 6 bases, the J end by 7 bases, with 22 bases between. Germline V gives CDR1 MNHEY, CDR2 SVGAGI. CDR3 size: 15 residues. The CDR3 nucleotides read TGTGCCAGCAGCCAAACGTGGCAGGGGGGCCGGGAGCAGTACTTC. As protein: CASSQTWQGGREQYF.

V is TRBV5-1 and J is TRBJ2-5; 11 positions agree with TRBD2. Losses at the gene ends were 0 bases for V and 5 bases for J; bases not matched to a gene: 6. This CDR3 contains 16 residues. Germline V gene lookup returns CDR1 SGHRS and CDR2 YFSETQ. CDR3 coding DNA: TGCGCCAGCAGCTTGGATAGCGGGGGGGGCCGGGAGACCCAGTACTTC. Translation: CASSLDSGGGRETQYF. The full variable domain, in which reference TRBV5-1 and TRBJ2-5 provide the parts outside the CDR3, is KAGVTQTPRYLIKTRGQQVTLSCSPISGHRSVSWYQQTPGQGLQFLFEYFSETQRNKGNFPGRFSGRQFSNSRSEMNVSTLELGDSALYLCASSLDSGGGRETQYFGPGTRLLVL.

J is TRBJ2-2 and V is TRBV5-6; TRBD1 agrees at 9 bases. The V gene's germline CDR1 is SGHDT and CDR2 YYEEEE. The J segment lost 6 bases and the V segment lost 2 bases, leaving 5 bases of the junction unmatched. The CDR3 length is 15 residues. DNA of the CDR3: TGTGCCAGCAGCTTTGGACAGGGGACCCCCGGGGAGCTGTTTTTT. Translated: CASSFGQGTPGELFF.

A single count supports this clone. This chain connects TRBV18 to TRBJ2-2; tentative D call: TRBD1 (5 bases). The CDR3 has 12 residues. V was cut by 3 bases and J by 8 bases, with 7 bases left in between. Looked up from germline, CDR1 is KGHSH and CDR2 is LQKENI. The CDR3 spells CASSPQGGELFF. The CDR3 region has the DNA TGTGCCAGCTCACCCCAGGGAGGGGAGCTGTTTTTT.

This chain connects TRBV5-1 to TRBJ2-1; 8 bases fit TRBD1. The J segment lost 7 bases and the V segment lost 4 bases, leaving 13 bases of the junction unmatched. The CDR3 loop spans 16 amino acids. Germline CDR1 SGHRS, CDR2 YFSETQ. CDR3 sequence: CASSPQDRAGGNEQFF. As DNA, the CDR3 is TGCGCCAGCAGCCCCCAGGACAGGGCGGGCGGGAATGAGCAGTTCTTC.

The chain joins TRBV5-1 to TRBJ2-2; D may be TRBD2 (6 bases). The CDR3 has 14 amino acids. V was pared by 9 bases and J by 0 bases, with 12 bases between. The germline V gene encodes CDR1 SGHRS and CDR2 YFSETQ. The CDR3 loop reads CATGGGANTGELFF. CDR3 DNA: TGCGCCACGGGTGGCGGGGCGAACACCGGGGAGCTGTTTTTT.

This chain uses TRBV11-1 with TRBJ2-7, with a possible D match to TRBD2 (5 bases). Trimming removed 0 bases from V and 1 base from J, with 10 bases in between. Germline V gene sequence: CDR1 SGHAT, CDR2 FQDESV (reference sequence). The CDR3 length is 15 residues. The CDR3 bases are TGTGCCAGCAGCTTAGCCGGCGGGCCATCCTACGAGCAGTACTTC. It codes for CASSLAGGPSYEQYF.

This clone has only one observation. The rearrangement joins TRBV2 to TRBJ2-1; TRBD2 matches at 7 bases. Trimming cost V 1 base and J 13 bases; bases outside gene matches: 13. The germline V gene encodes CDR1 SNHLY and CDR2 FYNNEI. This CDR3 contains 15 residues. The CDR3 nucleotides are TGTGCCAGCAGTGAAGGACAACTAGCGAGAGATTCCCAGTTCTTC. Protein product: CASSEGQLARDSQFF.

V is TRBV11-3 and J is TRBJ2-7, with D unresolved. In germline, CDR1 is SGHNT, CDR2 YENEEA. Trimming took off 0 bases at V and 0 bases at J, with 6 bases between the two ends. This CDR3 contains 14 residues. The CDR3 DNA sequence: TGTGCCAGCAGCTTAGACGGGTCCTCCTACGAGCAGTACTTC. Its protein product is CASSLDGSSYEQYF.

This clone was seen more than once but under ten times. The CDR3 loop is CASRDRAGGTYNEQFF. The CDR3 DNA is TGTGCCAGCAGGGATAGAGCGGGAGGGACCTACAATGAGCAGTTCTTC. The chain recombines TRBV6-6 with TRBJ2-1; 10 bases agree with TRBD2. Germline V gives CDR1 MNHNY, CDR2 SVGAGI (reference sequence). The V and J ends lost 6 bases and 2 bases, in that order; junction bases with no gene match: 7. The CDR3 runs 16 residues.

The chain is built from TRBV6-5 and TRBJ2-5, with D perhaps TRBD1 (6 bases). The CDR3 contains 14 residues. V lost 1 base and J lost 2, with 8 bases in between. The germline gives CDR1 MNHEY, CDR2 SVGAGI. The CDR3 DNA reads TGTGCCAGCAGTTACTTTCAGGGGCAAGAGACCCAGTACTTC. It yields the protein CASSYFQGQETQYF.

This chain links TRBV2 with TRBJ2-7; tentative D call: TRBD1 (6 bases). The ends were cut back, 2 bases at V and 6 bases at J, with 14 bases in the middle. CDR3 length: 14 residues. The germline CDR1 and CDR2 sequences are SNHLY and FYNNEI. The CDR3 here is CASSERAGAVEQYF. As DNA, the CDR3 is TGTGCCAGCAGTGAAAGGGCAGGGGCAGTCGAGCAGTACTTC.